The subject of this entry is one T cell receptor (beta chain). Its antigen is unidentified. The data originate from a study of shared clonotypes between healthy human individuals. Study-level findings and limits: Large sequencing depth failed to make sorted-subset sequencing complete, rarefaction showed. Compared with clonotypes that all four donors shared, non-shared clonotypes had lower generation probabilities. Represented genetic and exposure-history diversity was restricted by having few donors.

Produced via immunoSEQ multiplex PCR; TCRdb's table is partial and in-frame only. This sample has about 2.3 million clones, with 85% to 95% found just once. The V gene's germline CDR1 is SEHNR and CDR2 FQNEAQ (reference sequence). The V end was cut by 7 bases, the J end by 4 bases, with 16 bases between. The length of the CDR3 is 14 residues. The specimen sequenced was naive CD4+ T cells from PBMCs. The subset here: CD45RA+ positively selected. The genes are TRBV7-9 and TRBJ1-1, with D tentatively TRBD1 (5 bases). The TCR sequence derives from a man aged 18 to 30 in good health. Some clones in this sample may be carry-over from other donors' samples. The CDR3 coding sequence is TGTGCCAGCACCTCCCGGGACTTGCCCACTGAAGCTTTCTTT. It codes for CASTSRDLPTEAFF.